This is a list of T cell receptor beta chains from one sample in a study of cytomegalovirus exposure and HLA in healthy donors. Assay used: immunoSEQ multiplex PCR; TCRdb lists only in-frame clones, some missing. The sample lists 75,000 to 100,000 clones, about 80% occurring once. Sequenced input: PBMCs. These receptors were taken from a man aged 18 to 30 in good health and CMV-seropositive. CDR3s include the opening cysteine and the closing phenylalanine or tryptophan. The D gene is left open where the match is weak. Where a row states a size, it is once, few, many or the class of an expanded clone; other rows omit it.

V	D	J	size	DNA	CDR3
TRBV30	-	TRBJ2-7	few	TGTGCCTGGAGTGTACTTACGAGGTCCGGGGAGCAGTACTTC	CAWSVLTRSGEQYF
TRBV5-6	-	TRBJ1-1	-	TGTGCCAGCAGCTTTCTGGGGGGTTGGGCTTTCTTT	CASSFLGGWAFF
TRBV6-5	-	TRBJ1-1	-	TGTGCCAGCAGCCCTCCTACGGGGACTGAAGCTTTCTTT	CASSPPTGTEAFF
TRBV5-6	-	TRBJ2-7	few	TGTGCCAGCAGCTTATACGGGGGTCCCTACGAGCAGTACTTC	CASSLYGGPYEQYF
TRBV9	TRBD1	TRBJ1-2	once	TGTGCCAGCAGCGTAGGGACAGGGGGCACGGGTGGCTACACCTTC	CASSVGTGGTGGYTF
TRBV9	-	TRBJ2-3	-	TGTGCCAGCAGCGTAGGACACGATCCCACAGATACGCAGTATTTT	CASSVGHDPTDTQYF
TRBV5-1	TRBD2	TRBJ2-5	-	TGCGCCAGCAGCGATACCGGCGGGGGGCCTCCTCGAGAGACCCAGTACTTC	CASSDTGGGPPRETQYF
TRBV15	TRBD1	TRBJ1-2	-	TGTGCCACCAGCAGGGACAGGGGTGGCTACACCTTC	CATSRDRGGYTF
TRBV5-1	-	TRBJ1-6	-	TGCGCCAGCAGCGAGAGTACCACCAATTCACCCCTCCACTTT	CASSESTTNSPLHF
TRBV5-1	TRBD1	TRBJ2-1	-	TGCGCCAGCAGCTTGGACAGGGGCTCCTACAATGAGCAGTTCTTC	CASSLDRGSYNEQFF
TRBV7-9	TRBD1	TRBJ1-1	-	TGTGCCAGCAGCGCCGGACAGGGGGCTTGGGGCACTGAAGCTTTCTTT	CASSAGQGAWGTEAFF
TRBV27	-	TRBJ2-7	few	TGTGCCAGCAGTTTATCTTCCAGTCCCCACGAGCAGTACTTC	CASSLSSSPHEQYF
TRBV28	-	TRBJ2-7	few	TGTGCCACCCTCACCGGGACAAGTCTATACGAGCAGTACTTC	CATLTGTSLYEQYF
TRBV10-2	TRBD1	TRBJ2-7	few	TGCGCCAGCAGTGGACAGGGGCTCTCCTACGAGCAGTACTTC	CASSGQGLSYEQYF
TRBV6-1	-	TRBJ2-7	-	TGTGCCAGCAGTGAAGGGGCAGGAGGGAGCGAGCAGTACTTC	CASSEGAGGSEQYF
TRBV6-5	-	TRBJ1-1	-	TGTGCCAGCAGTTACGGTCGGGACGGGGGAGCTTTCTTT	CASSYGRDGGAFF
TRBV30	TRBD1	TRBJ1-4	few	TGTGCCTGGAGTGTTGGGACAGGGAGCACTAATGAAAAACTGTTTTTT	CAWSVGTGSTNEKLFF
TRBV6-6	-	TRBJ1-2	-	TGTGCCAGCAAGGCGGGGAACTATGGCTACACCTTC	CASKAGNYGYTF
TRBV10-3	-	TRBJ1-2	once	TGTGCCATCAGTGACGGGACTGACACCTATGGCTACACCTTC	CAISDGTDTYGYTF
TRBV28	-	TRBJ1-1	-	TGTGCCAGCAGTTTTATCTCAGGGGATGAAGCTTTCTTT	CASSFISGDEAFF
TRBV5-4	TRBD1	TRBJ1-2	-	TGTGCCAGCAGCCCGCAGGGGGCTCGCTATGGCTACACCTTC	CASSPQGARYGYTF
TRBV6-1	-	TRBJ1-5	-	TGTGCCAGCGCCGATCGGGTCGGGCAGCCCCAGCATTTT	CASADRVGQPQHF
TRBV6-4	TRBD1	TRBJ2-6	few	TGTGCCAGCAGTGAATCAGGGGGCACTGGGGCCAACGTCCTGACTTTC	CASSESGGTGANVLTF
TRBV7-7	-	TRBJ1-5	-	TGTGCCAGCAGCTTAGTAGCCGGAGGGCCCCAGCATTTT	CASSLVAGGPQHF
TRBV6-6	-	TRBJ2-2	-	TGTGCCAGCAGGTCGGGGGGCCGGGGGACCGGGGAGCTGTTTTTT	CASRSGGRGTGELFF
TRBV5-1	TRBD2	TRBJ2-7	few	TGCGCCAGCAGCATCGGACTAGCGGGGGTACACGAGCAGTACTTC	CASSIGLAGVHEQYF
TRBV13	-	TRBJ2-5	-	TGTGCCAGCAGCTTAGCCCAGGGGTTTAGGGAGGAGACCCAGTACTTC	CASSLAQGFREETQYF
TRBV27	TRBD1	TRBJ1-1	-	TGTGCCAGCAGTACGGGACAGGGACGGTGGAGGGACACTGAAGCTTTCTTT	CASSTGQGRWRDTEAFF
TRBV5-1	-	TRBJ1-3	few	TGCGCCAGCAGCCTTGGCGTGGGGGCCGGAAACACCATATATTTT	CASSLGVGAGNTIYF
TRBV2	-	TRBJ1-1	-	TGTGCCAGCAGGACGAGGCGCGGAAACACTGAAGCTTTCTTT	CASRTRRGNTEAFF
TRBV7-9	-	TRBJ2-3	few	TGTGCCAGCAGCTCCCAGGGGCATAGCACAGATACGCAGTATTTT	CASSSQGHSTDTQYF
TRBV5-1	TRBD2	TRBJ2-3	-	TGCGCCAGCAGCTCGCCCTTCGCCAGCGGGGGGGTAACAGATACGCAGTATTTT	CASSSPFASGGVTDTQYF
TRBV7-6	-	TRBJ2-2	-	TGTGCCAGCAGCTTAGAGACACCAAACACCGGGGAGCTGTTTTTT	CASSLETPNTGELFF
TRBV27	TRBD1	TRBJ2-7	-	TGTGCCAGCAGAGACAGGGGGTTCACCTACGAGCAGTACTTC	CASRDRGFTYEQYF
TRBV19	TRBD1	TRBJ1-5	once	TGTGCCAGTAGCCCGGGACAGGGATGGCGTAGCAATCAGCCCCAGCATTTT	CASSPGQGWRSNQPQHF
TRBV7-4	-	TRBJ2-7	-	TGTGCCAGCAGCTTCTCGACAAGACGGTTCTACGAGCAGTACTTC	CASSFSTRRFYEQYF
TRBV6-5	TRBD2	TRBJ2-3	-	TGTGCCAGCAGATACTTAGCGGGGGGCCGGGATACGCAGTATTTT	CASRYLAGGRDTQYF
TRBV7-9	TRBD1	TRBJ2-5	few	TGTGCCAGCAGCACGGGACAGGGAGGGGAGGAGACCCAGTACTTC	CASSTGQGGEETQYF
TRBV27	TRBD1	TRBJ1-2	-	TGTGCCAGCAGTTCCCACGGGACAGCCTATGGCTACACCTTC	CASSSHGTAYGYTF
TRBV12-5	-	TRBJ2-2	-	TGTGCTAGGGGCCCCTCGACGGATTCCACCGGGGAGCTGTTTTTT	CARGPSTDSTGELFF
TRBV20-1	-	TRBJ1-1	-	TGCAGTGCTAGACAGGGCACTGAAGCTTTCTTT	CSARQGTEAFF
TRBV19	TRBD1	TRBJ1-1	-	TGTGCCAGTAGGGCAGGGGGAACTGAAGCTTTCTTT	CASRAGGTEAFF
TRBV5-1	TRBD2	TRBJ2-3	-	TGCGCCAGCAGCCTCATCCGACTAGCGGGGGGGACAGATACGCAGTATTTT	CASSLIRLAGGTDTQYF
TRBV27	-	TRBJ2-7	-	TGTGCCAGCAGTTTTTGGGGCCCCTACGAGCAGTACTTC	CASSFWGPYEQYF
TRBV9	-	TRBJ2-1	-	TGTGCCAGCAGCGTAGTTGGGAGTGAGCAGTTCTTC	CASSVVGSEQFF
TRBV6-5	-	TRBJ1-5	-	TGTGCCAGCAGTTACGCGGGCCAGCCCCAGCATTTT	CASSYAGQPQHF
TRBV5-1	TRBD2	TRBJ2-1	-	TGCGCCAGCAGCAAAACTAGCGGGGCGGCAAATGAGCAGTTCTTC	CASSKTSGAANEQFF
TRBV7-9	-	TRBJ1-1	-	TGTTCCAGCAGCTCGACAGGGAACACTGAAGCTTTCTTT	CSSSSTGNTEAFF
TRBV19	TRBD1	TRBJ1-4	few	TGTGCCAGTAGGGACAGGTCGATGGGGCAGGAAAAACTGTTTTTT	CASRDRSMGQEKLFF
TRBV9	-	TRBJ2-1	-	TGTGCCAGCAGCGCAGCCCCTGAAGGGGGGGAAAATGAGCAGTTCTTC	CASSAAPEGGENEQFF
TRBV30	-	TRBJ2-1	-	TGTGCCTGGAGTGAAGCAGGGATTGAGCAGTTCTTC	CAWSEAGIEQFF
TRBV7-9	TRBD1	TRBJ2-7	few	TGTGCCAGCAGCTCTAGAGGGCAGGGGGCGAACTACGAGCAGTACTTC	CASSSRGQGANYEQYF
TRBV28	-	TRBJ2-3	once	TGTGCCAGCAGTTTAGGTGGCAGGGCAGATACGCAGTATTTT	CASSLGGRADTQYF
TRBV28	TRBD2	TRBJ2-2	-	TGTGCCAGCAGTTTAACGGGACTAGCGGGGCCCGGGGAGCTGTTTTTT	CASSLTGLAGPGELFF